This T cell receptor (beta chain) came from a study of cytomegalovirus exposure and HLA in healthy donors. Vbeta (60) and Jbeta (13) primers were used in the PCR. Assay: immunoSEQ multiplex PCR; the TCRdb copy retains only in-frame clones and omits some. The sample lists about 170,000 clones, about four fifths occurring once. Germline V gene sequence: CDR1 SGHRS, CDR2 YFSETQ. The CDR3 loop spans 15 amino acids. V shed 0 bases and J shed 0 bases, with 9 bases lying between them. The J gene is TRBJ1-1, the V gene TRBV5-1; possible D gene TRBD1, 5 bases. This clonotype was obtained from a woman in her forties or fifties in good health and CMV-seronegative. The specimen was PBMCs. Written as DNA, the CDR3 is TGCGCCAGCAGCTTGGCAGGGAACATGAACACTGAAGCTTTCTTT. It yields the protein CASSLAGNMNTEAFF.